This T cell receptor (beta chain) was captured by sequencing in a study of naive and memory T cell subsets. The study, taken as a whole, reports: Especially in CD8 cells, naive repertoires contained a few larger clonotypes, possibly CD45RA-re-expressing memory cells.

This clonotype was observed a handful of times. Its matching antigen is unknown. Both TRBC1 and TRBC2 were covered by a beta constant-region primer of two equimolar oligonucleotides. The ligated cDNA underwent four PCR rounds using SP2 and nested alpha and beta constant-region primers. TCRdb reprocessed the UMI-ligation and nested PCR reads via MiXCR and lists one record per CDR3 protein. The repertoire holds over 80,000 distinct CDR3 sequences, with approximately 11% as singletons. CDR1 is DFQATT, CDR2 SNEGSKA, per germline (reference sequence). With 0 bases removed from V and 2 bases from J, the gap between germline ends came to 9 bases. The CDR3 contains 14 residues.

This sequence originates from a human donor in good health. Sequencing was performed on naive CD4+ T cells from blood. This chain joins TRBV20-1 and TRBJ2-3; D gene unclear. The CDR3 DNA is TGCAGTGCTAGAGATATAACAGCCACAGATACGCAGTATTTT. It translates to CSARDITATDTQYF.